Listed below are T cell receptor beta chains from one sample, sequenced in a study of T cell responses to AZD1222 COVID-19 vaccine. TCRdb's table, derived via immunoSEQ multiplex PCR, lists solely in-frame clones and lacks some. This repertoire shows roughly 91,000 clones, 70% to 90% found once; its top ten account for just under 3%. Sequencing was performed on peripheral blood, taken on day 0 of AZD1222 vaccination. The receptors were gathered from an adult in good health. CDR3s include the opening cysteine and the closing phenylalanine or tryptophan.

j_gene	v_gene	len	CDR3aa
TRBJ1-3	TRBV6-5	13	CASSGTAGNTIYF
TRBJ1-1	TRBV2	13	CASSEGWVSEAFF
TRBJ1-1	TRBV6-2/TRBV6-3	13	CASSNEAFAEAFF
TRBJ2-3	TRBV5-1	16	CASTSTLAGVTDTQYF
TRBJ1-2	TRBV18	13	CASSSGTADGYTF
TRBJ1-1	TRBV6-6	14	CASSNRGTNTEAFF
TRBJ2-4	TRBV3-1/TRBV3-2	19	CASSPSLGTSGGAMYIQYF
TRBJ2-7	TRBV5-1	14	CASRGTAGSYEQYF
TRBJ1-2	TRBV14	15	CASSLRPHGGYGYTF
TRBJ1-5	TRBV7-2	15	CASSEGAPRGQPQHF
TRBJ1-4	TRBV6-5	13	CASSGERGGKLFF
TRBJ1-2	TRBV12-3/TRBV12-4	13	CASSLGTGGGYTF
TRBJ2-4	TRBV19	12	CASGDTKNIQYF
TRBJ1-1	TRBV11-2	13	CASSFGVGTEAFF
TRBJ1-3	TRBV5-6	14	CASSLMGQGDTIYF
TRBJ2-7	TRBV3-1/TRBV3-2	14	CASSPGLAISEQYF
TRBJ1-5	TRBV7-2	15	CASSLGRHSNQPQHF
TRBJ2-1	TRBV5-8	15	CASSVAGGALDEQFF
TRBJ1-1	TRBV7-2	15	CASSSASMRGTEAFF
TRBJ2-7	TRBV11-2	15	CASSLVPGADYEQYF
TRBJ2-1	TRBV7-2	14	CASSQGQLAGVPFF
TRBJ2-3	TRBV11-1	16	CASSLLAGGARDTQYF